Presented here are 21 T cell receptor beta chains from one specimen sequenced in a study of CD8+ T cells in alopecia areata. Sequencing relied on a cDNA template that was reverse transcribed from extracted RNA. Generated by immunoSEQ multiplex PCR, the TCRdb table keeps only in-frame clones and is missing some. The sample lists under 200,000 clones, about three fifths occurring once. Treatment of the sample: oral pan-JAK inhibitor, 5-10 mg twice daily. The material was CD4+ T cells sorted from blood, obtained at week 4, from a patient treated with tofacitinib. The source of these receptors is a human donor with alopecia areata.

The chain uses TRBV29-1 and TRBJ2-7, with 9 bases lining up with TRBD1. J gave up 5 bases and V 4 bases, and 9 bases lay outside the gene matches. Germline V gene sequence: CDR1 SQVTM, CDR2 ANQGSEA. The CDR3 is 14 residues long. The CDR3 coding sequence is TGCAGCGTTGTGGCTGGGGACAGGGTGGACGAGCAGTACTTC. It specifies CSVVAGDRVDEQYF.

This clone was seen only a few times. Other DNA sequences of this sample code for an identical CDR3. The gene calls are TRBV29-1 and TRBJ2-5, with unresolved D. V was clipped by 4 bases and J by 2 bases, with 8 bases between them. The CDR3 consists of 12 residues. Germline CDR1 is SQVTM and CDR2 is ANQGSEA. CDR3 loop: CSVVGTQETQYF. Written as DNA, the CDR3 is TGCAGCGTTGTGGGCACTCAAGAGACCCAGTACTTC.

The table lists this clone with a few counts. This rearrangement joins TRBV7-2 to TRBJ1-5; no clear D gene. Germline CDR1 and CDR2: SGHTA and FQGNSA. The V and J ends lost 0 bases and 6 bases respectively, with 12 bases between them. The CDR3 loop spans 15 amino acids. DNA for the CDR3: TGTGCCAGCAGCTTAGCCTCCAGTGGCGCTCAGCCCCAGCATTTT. Its translation: CASSLASSGAQPQHF.

The chain joins TRBV7-9 to TRBJ2-7; possibly TRBD1 for D (5 bases). This CDR3 region has 16 residues. From germline, CDR1 is SEHNR and CDR2 FQNEAQ (reference sequence). V was trimmed by 4 bases and J by 4 bases, leaving 20 bases between them. CDR3 residues: CASSYIGRGAGYEQYF. CDR3 DNA sequence: TGTGCCAGCAGCTACATAGGTAGGGGCGCCGGATACGAGCAGTACTTC.

The rearrangement links TRBV30 to TRBJ2-5; the D gene is possibly TRBD2 (6 bases). Germline V gene data show CDR1 as GTSNPN and CDR2 as SVGIG (reference sequence). V lost 5 bases and J lost 5, with 9 bases in between. There are 11 residues in the CDR3. CDR3 protein: CAWVGGETQYF. The DNA of the CDR3 is TGTGCCTGGGTCGGGGGTGAGACCCAGTACTTC.

The V gene is TRBV30, the J gene TRBJ2-5; D gene ambiguous. The assigned J gene may be wrong: the sequence end matches TRBJ2-7 better. CDR1 is GTSNPN and CDR2 is SVGIG in the germline V gene (reference sequence). The CDR3 extends over 12 amino acids. The CDR3 DNA is TGTGCCTGGAGTCCGAATTCCTACGAGCAGTACTTC. Translated: CAWSPNSYEQYF.

Only one count was recorded for this clone. The chain recombines TRBV27 with TRBJ2-1, with D hard to call. The CDR3 is 15 amino acids. Per the germline V gene, CDR1 is MNHEY and CDR2 is SMNVEV (reference sequence). V was pared by 3 bases and J by 7 bases, with 16 bases between. The CDR3 DNA reads TGTGCCAGCAGTTTTATAGATGGGTCTGGGAATGAGCAGTTCTTC. Translation: CASSFIDGSGNEQFF.

The sample holds a few counts of this clone. The chain carries TRBV5-4 and TRBJ2-7, with 14 positions matching TRBD2. Unmatched junction bases numbered 18, after V lost 4 bases and J lost 3 bases. Germline assignment: CDR1 SGHNT and CDR2 YYREEE (reference sequence). The CDR3 is 20 residues long. CDR3 loop: CASSPSGQGTSGGQGYEQYF. CDR3 nucleotide sequence: TGTGCCAGCAGCCCCTCCGGACAGGGGACTAGCGGGGGCCAAGGCTACGAGCAGTACTTC.

This clone was counted a single time. V gene TRBV28 combines with J gene TRBJ1-6; 8 nucleotides agree with TRBD1. The junction had 4 bases not matched to a gene; V was cut back by 4 bases and J by 5 bases. The germline V gene encodes CDR1 MDHEN and CDR2 SYDVKM. The CDR3 is 15 residues long. The CDR3 sequence: CASSSRTGNNSPLHF. Here the CDR3 DNA reads TGTGCCAGCAGTTCCAGGACAGGGAATAATTCACCCCTCCACTTT.

This clone was observed a handful of times. The gene calls are TRBV23-1 and TRBJ2-4; D perhaps matches TRBD1 (7 bases). TRBV23-1 is flagged as an ORF with uncertain function. CDR3 size: 14 residues. V was cut by 8 bases and J by 8 bases, with 19 bases left in between. The CDR3 protein is CASGTPGQYDIQYF. The CDR3 region has the DNA TGCGCCAGCGGGACTCCGGGACAGTATGACATTCAGTACTTC.

This clone was observed a single time. The rearrangement uses TRBV14 and TRBJ2-5; the match to TRBD1 covers 7 bases. The CDR3 has 14 amino acids. J lost 3 bases, V lost 4 bases, and 5 bases had no gene match. Germline V gives CDR1 SGHDN, CDR2 FVKESK. The DNA for the CDR3 is TGTGCCAGCAGCCCGGGACAGCCAGAAGAGACCCAGTACTTC. It codes for CASSPGQPEETQYF. The whole variable domain, remainder taken from reference TRBV14 and TRBJ2-5, is EAGVTQFPSHSVIEKGQTVTLRCDPISGHDNLYWYRRVMGKEIKFLLHFVKESKQDESGMPNNRFLAERTGGTYSTLKVQPAELEDSGVYFCASSPGQPEETQYFGPGTRLLVL.

This chain links TRBV7-2 with TRBJ2-7; 7 bases are a match to TRBD2. The CDR3 sequence is 15 residues long. J lost 7 bases, V lost 1 base, and 10 bases had no gene match. Germline V gene sequence: CDR1 SGHTA, CDR2 FQGNSA. In DNA form, the CDR3 reads TGTGCCAGCAGCTTAGAGCCAGCGGGGTTGGGGGAGCAGTACTTC. Translated, it gives CASSLEPAGLGEQYF.

In its sample, this clone was seen a few times. The V call is TRBV7-9, the J call TRBJ1-2; D uncertain. CDR3 length: 13 amino acids. V lost 0 bases and J lost 2, with 4 bases in between. Germline V gene data show CDR1 as SEHNR and CDR2 as FQNEAQ (reference sequence). For the CDR3, the DNA is TGTGCCAGCAGCTTAGCAGGGAACTATGGCTACACCTTC. It yields the protein CASSLAGNYGYTF.

The chain couples TRBV7-8 to TRBJ1-5; no clear D. Germline V lookup: CDR1 SGHVS, CDR2 FQNEAQ. The CDR3 spans 14 residues. Trimming cost V 1 base and J 3 bases, with 7 bases left between them. In nucleotides, the CDR3 is TGTGCCAGCAGCTTAGACAACTTCAATCAGCCCCAGCATTTT. This translates into CASSLDNFNQPQHF.

The J gene is TRBJ1-2, the V gene TRBV11-2, with 7 bases that match TRBD1. V lost 3 bases and J lost 4; bases outside the gene matches: 2. Germline assignment: CDR1 SGHAT and CDR2 FQNNGV. The length of the CDR3 is 13 residues. The CDR3: CASSLGQSYGYTF. CDR3 sequence (DNA): TGTGCCAGCAGCTTGGGACAGAGCTATGGCTACACCTTC.

For this clone: This sample also contains other DNA sequences that code for the same CDR3. This chain joins TRBV29-1 and TRBJ1-1; a possible D gene is TRBD1 (5 bases). CDR3 size: 12 residues. In germline, CDR1 is SQVTM, CDR2 ANQGSEA. The V end was cut by 4 bases, the J end by 0 bases, with 6 bases between. Here the CDR3 reads CSVAGLNTEAFF. CDR3 nucleotides: TGCAGCGTTGCAGGGCTGAACACTGAAGCTTTCTTT. The variable domain in full, completed from reference TRBV29-1 and TRBJ1-1, reads SAVISQKPSRDICQRGTSLTIQCQVDSQVTMMFWYRQQPGQSLTLIATANQGSEATYESGFVIDKFPISRPNLTFSTLTVSNMSPEDSSIYLCSVAGLNTEAFFGQGTRLTVV.

V and J are TRBV12-5 and TRBJ2-7; D not certain. The V end was cut by 2 bases, the J end by 4 bases, with 3 bases between. Germline V gives CDR1 LGHNT, CDR2 FRNRAP. This CDR3 has 11 residues. The DNA of the CDR3 is TGTGCTAGTGGTTTGATGTACGAGCAGTACTTC. Translating gives CASGLMYEQYF.

This clone has a handful of counts. The V gene is TRBV29-1, the J gene TRBJ2-1; no reliable D call. The CDR3 extends over 13 amino acids. Germline V lookup: CDR1 SQVTM, CDR2 ANQGSEA. With 2 bases removed from V and 3 bases from J, the gap between germline ends came to 8 bases. The CDR3 DNA is TGCAGCGTTGAATCATCCAGCTACAATGAGCAGTTCTTC. This codes for CSVESSSYNEQFF.

With respect to this clone: This CDR3 is also generated by other DNA sequences in the sample. The chain has TRBV4-1 and TRBJ2-3; D not certain. Per the germline V gene, CDR1 is MGHRA and CDR2 is YSYEKL. The CDR3 runs 12 residues. Trimming removed 0 bases at V and 2 bases at J, with 0 bases between. The CDR3 reads CASSQDTDTQYF. In DNA, the CDR3 is TGCGCCAGCAGCCAAGACACAGATACGCAGTATTTT.

This clone was detected only once. The genes are TRBV7-8 and TRBJ2-5; tentative D call: TRBD2 (6 bases). CDR3 size: 15 residues. The germline V gene has CDR1 SGHVS and CDR2 FQNEAQ. V gave up 6 bases and J gave up 2 bases, with 16 bases separating them. The CDR3 loop is CASRDGRLSQETQYF. CDR3 DNA: TGTGCCAGCAGAGATGGGAGGTTGTCTCAAGAGACCCAGTACTTC.

This chain uses TRBV7-2 with TRBJ2-5, with D tentatively TRBD2 (5 bases). Trimming removed 3 bases at V and 3 bases at J, with 5 bases between. The CDR3 loop spans 12 amino acids. The germline CDR1 and CDR2 sequences are SGHTA and FQGNSA. The CDR3 is CASSFGEETQYF. The CDR3 region has the DNA TGTGCCAGCAGCTTCGGGGAAGAGACCCAGTACTTC.